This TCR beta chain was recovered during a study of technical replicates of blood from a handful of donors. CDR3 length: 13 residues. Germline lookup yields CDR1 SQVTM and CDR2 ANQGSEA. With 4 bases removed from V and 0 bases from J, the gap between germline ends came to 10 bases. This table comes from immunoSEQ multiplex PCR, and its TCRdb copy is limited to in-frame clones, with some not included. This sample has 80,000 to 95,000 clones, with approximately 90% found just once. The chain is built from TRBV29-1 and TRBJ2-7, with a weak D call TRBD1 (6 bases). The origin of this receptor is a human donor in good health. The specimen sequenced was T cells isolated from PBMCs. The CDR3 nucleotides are TGCAGCGTTGGGGGGCTCGCCTCCTACGAGCAGTACTTC. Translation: CSVGGLASYEQYF.